This TCR beta chain is from a study of identical twins. Study results and caveats: Zero-insertion analyses could be partly confounded by invariant MAIT and iNKT cells. Among beta out-of-frame sequences, excess sharing between twins appeared weaker. The study found that models underestimated out-of-frame TCR alpha sharing in monozygotic twins. The study reached conclusions through statistical analysis that was cross-sectional, not following the same donors.

The trim removed 5 bases at V and 4 bases at J, leaving 10 bases unmatched. Looked up from germline, CDR1 is LGHDT and CDR2 is YNNKEL (reference sequence). The CDR3 contains 16 residues. Comment on this clonotype: Its antigen is unidentified.

TCRdb reanalysed the 5' RACE reads using MiXCR and keeps one entry per CDR3 protein. The sample yields approximately 300,000 distinct CDR3 sequences, roughly 9% seen once. This same sample was also taken into another study, of yellow fever vaccine responses in identical twins.

The receptor was derived from a woman aged 18-30 years in good health. Sequencing was performed on CD8+ T cells sorted from blood. This chain uses TRBV3-1 with TRBJ2-1; 8 nucleotides align to TRBD1. CDR3 region: CASSSPGQVDYNEQFF. Here the CDR3 DNA reads TGTGCCAGCAGCTCTCCGGGACAGGTGGATTACAATGAGCAGTTCTTC.